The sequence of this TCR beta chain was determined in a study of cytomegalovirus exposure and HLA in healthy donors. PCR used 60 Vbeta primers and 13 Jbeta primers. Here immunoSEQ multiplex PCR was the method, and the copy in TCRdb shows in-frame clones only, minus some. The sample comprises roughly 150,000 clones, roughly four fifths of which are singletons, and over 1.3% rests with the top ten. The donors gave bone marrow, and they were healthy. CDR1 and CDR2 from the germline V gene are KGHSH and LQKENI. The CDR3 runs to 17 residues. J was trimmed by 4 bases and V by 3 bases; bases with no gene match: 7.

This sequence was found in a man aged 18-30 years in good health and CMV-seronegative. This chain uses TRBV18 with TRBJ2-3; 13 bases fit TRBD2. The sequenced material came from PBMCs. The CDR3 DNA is TGTGCCAGCTCACCCGGACTAGCGGGAGCGCGGGCAGATACGCAGTATTTT. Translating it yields CASSPGLAGARADTQYF.